Detailed here is one T cell receptor beta chain. This sample is drawn from a study of control samples from healthy donors and cancer patients. The V end lost 1 base, the J end lost 5 bases, and 17 bases lay between the germline ends. The CDR3 loop spans 15 amino acids. Germline V gene sequence: CDR1 GTSNPN, CDR2 SVGIG (reference sequence). Libraries were prepared by immunoSEQ multiplex PCR; TCRdb keeps only in-frame clonotypes and omits some of them. The repertoire holds over 50,000 clones, with around 95% as singletons. The chain has TRBV30 and TRBJ1-2; D ambiguous. The TCR originated in a young woman in good health. Input material: blood. The CDR3 here is CAWSAGGISRYGYTF. Here the CDR3 DNA reads TGTGCCTGGAGTGCCGGCGGCATTTCTAGGTATGGCTACACCTTC.